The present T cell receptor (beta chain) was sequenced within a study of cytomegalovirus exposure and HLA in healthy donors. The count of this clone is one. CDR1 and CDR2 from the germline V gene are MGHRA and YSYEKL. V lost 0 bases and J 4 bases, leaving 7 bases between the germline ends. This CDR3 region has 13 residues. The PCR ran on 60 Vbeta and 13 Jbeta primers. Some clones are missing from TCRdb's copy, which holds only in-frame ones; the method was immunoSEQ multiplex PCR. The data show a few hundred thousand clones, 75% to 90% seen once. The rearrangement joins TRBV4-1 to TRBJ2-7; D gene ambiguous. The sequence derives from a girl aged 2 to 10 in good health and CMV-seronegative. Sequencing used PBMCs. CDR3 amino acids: CASSQELLYEQYF. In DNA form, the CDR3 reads TGCGCCAGCAGCCAAGAACTGTTGTACGAGCAGTACTTC.